This TCR beta chain was sequenced for a study of CD8+CD57+ T cells in acquired aplastic anemia. The wider study: Yields of DNA that came from sorted CD4+ and CD8+ cells averaged about 3.4 ug. Points from the study as a whole: Overlap between patients and controls comprised twenty-nine CD8+ CDR3 sequences. Controls and patients did not differ significantly in CD8+ Simpson's diversity.

Genomic DNA was employed as the template in profiling TCR beta VDJ and CDR3. TCRdb re-called the reads through MiXCR, storing one row per CDR3 protein. The profile covers approximately 190,000 distinct CDR3 sequences, with about 64% appearing a single time and about 45% taken by the ten largest. Concerning this clonotype itself: Its antigen is undetermined.

Trimming took 2 bases from V and 3 from J, leaving 14 bases between them. The CDR3 has 17 residues. Germline CDR1 SGHTA, CDR2 FQGNSA. The chain joins TRBV7-2 to TRBJ1-6; D perhaps matches TRBD1 (5 bases). This receptor was identified in a human donor with severe aplastic anemia or a healthy control (not recorded which). Sequenced sample: sorted CD4+, CD8+, or CD8+CD57+ T cells (not recorded which) from PBMCs. This CDR3 is CASSLSGTILYNSPLHF. The CDR3 DNA reads TGTGCCAGCAGCTTATCCGGGACGATCCTCTATAATTCACCCCTCCACTTT.